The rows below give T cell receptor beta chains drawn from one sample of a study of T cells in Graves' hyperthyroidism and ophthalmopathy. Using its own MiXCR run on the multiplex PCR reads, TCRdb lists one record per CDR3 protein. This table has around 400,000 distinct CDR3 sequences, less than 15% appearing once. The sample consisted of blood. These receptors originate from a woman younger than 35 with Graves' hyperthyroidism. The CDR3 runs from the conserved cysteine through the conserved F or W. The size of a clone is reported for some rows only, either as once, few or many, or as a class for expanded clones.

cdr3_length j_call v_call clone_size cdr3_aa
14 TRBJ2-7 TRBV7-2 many CASSLGLVLYEQYF
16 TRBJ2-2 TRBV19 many CASSFYRDSMTGELFF
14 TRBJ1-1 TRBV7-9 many CASSHTYRGRGAFF
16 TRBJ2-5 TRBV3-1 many CASSQDFPSGVETQYF
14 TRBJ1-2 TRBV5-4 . CASSLDRGPYGYTF
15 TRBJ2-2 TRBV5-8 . CASSFGHSNTGELFF
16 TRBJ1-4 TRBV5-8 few CASSLRLTGGGEKLFF
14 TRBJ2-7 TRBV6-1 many CASSSGDRGKRQYF
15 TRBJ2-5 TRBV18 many CASSTGTGGTETQYF
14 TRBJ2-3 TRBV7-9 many CASSPGGHTDTQYF
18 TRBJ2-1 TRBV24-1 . CATSDRASGRSAYNEQFF
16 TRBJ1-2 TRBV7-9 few CASSPDPGQGYYGYTF
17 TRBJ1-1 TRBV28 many CASSLTSGGVGSTEAFF
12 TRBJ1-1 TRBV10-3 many CATAGGLAEAFF
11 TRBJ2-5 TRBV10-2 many CATKIAETQYF
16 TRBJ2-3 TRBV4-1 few CASSQQRDGNTDTQYF
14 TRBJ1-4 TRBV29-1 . CSVEGTGGGEKLFF
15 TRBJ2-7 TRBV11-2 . CASSISPGGAYEQYF
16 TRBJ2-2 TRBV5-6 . CASRPQGNSRGGELFF
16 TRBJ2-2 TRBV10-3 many CAISDPRRGDTGELFF